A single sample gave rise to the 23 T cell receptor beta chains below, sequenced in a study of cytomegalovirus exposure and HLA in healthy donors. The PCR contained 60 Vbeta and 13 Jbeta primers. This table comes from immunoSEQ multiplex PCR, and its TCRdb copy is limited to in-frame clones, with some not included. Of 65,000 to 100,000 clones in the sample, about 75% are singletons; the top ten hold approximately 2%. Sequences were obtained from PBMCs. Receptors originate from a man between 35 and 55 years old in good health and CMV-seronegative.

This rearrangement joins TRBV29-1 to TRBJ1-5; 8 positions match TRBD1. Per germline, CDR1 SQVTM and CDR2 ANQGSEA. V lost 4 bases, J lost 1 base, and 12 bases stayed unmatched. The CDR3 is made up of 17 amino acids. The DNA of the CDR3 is TGCAGCGTTGCTGTAGGACAGGGTGGAGGGAGCAATCAGCCCCAGCATTTT. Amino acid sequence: CSVAVGQGGGSNQPQHF.

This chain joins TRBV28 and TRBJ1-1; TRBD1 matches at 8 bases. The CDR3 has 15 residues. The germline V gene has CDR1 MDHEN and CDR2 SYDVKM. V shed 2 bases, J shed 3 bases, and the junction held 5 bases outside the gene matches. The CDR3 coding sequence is TGTGCCAGCAGTTTACCAGGGGGCGCGGACACTGAAGCTTTCTTT. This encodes CASSLPGGADTEAFF.

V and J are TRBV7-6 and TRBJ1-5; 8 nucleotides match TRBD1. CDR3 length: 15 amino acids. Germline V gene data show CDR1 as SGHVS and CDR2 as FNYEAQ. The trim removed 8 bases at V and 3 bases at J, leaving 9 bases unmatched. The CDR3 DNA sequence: TGTGCCAGCGCCGGGGGGACAGGCATCAATCAGCCCCAGCATTTT. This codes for CASAGGTGINQPQHF. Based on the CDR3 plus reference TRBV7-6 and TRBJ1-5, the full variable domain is GAGVSQSPRYKVTKRGQDVALRCDPISGHVSLYWYRQALGQGPEFLTYFNYEAQQDKSGLPNDRFSAERPEGSISTLTIQRTEQRDSAMYRCASAGGTGINQPQHFGDGTRLSIL.

The chain's CDR3 is CASRGQGGFQPQHF. CDR3 DNA: TGTGCCAGCAGGGGACAGGGCGGCTTTCAGCCCCAGCATTTT. The chain couples TRBV2 to TRBJ1-5, with 9 bases that match TRBD1. The CDR3 has 14 residues. Losses at the gene ends were 6 bases for V and 6 bases for J; bases not matched to a gene: 6. Germline lookup yields CDR1 SNHLY and CDR2 FYNNEI.

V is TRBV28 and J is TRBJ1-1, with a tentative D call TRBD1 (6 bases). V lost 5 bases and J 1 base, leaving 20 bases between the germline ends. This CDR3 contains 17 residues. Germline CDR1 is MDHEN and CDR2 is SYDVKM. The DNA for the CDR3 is TGTGCCAGCAGTCCCGCGGGGGCGGCAGACGGGAACACTGAAGCTTTCTTT. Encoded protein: CASSPAGAADGNTEAFF.

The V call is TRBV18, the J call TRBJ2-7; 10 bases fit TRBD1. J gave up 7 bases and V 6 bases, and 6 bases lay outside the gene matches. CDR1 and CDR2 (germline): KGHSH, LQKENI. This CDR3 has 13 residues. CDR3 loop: CASSNQGQGEQYF. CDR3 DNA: TGTGCCAGCTCCAACCAGGGACAGGGGGAGCAGTACTTC. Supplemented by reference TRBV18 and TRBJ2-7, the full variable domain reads NAGVMQNPRHLVRRRGQEARLRCSPMKGHSHVYWYRQLPEEGLKFMVYLQKENIIDESGMPKERFSAEFPKEGPSILRIQQVVRGDSAAYFCASSNQGQGEQYFGPGTRLTVT.

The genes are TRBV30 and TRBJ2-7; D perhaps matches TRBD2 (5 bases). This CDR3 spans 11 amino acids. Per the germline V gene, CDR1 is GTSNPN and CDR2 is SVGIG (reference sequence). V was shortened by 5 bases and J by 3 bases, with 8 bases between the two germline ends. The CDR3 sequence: CAWGGSYEQYF. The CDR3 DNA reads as TGTGCCTGGGGAGGCAGCTACGAGCAGTACTTC.

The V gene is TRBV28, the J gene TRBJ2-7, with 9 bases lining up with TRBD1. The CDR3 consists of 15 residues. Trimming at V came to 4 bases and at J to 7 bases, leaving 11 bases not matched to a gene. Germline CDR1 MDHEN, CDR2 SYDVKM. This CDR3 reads CASSSPGQGVWEQYF. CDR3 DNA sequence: TGTGCCAGCAGTTCCCCGGGACAGGGTGTGTGGGAGCAGTACTTC. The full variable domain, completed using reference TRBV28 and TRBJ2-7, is DVKVTQSSRYLVKRTGEKVFLECVQDMDHENMFWYRQDPGLGLRLIYFSYDVKMKEKGDIPEGYSVSREKKERFSLILESASTNQTSMYLCASSSPGQGVWEQYFGPGTRLTVT.

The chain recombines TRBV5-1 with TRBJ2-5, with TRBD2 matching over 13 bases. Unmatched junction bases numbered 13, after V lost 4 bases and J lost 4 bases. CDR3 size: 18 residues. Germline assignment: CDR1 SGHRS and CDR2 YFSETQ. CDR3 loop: CASSAGTSGKGGAETQYF. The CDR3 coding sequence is TGCGCCAGCAGCGCAGGGACTAGCGGGAAAGGAGGGGCAGAGACCCAGTACTTC. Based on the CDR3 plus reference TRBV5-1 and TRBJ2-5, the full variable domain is KAGVTQTPRYLIKTRGQQVTLSCSPISGHRSVSWYQQTPGQGLQFLFEYFSETQRNKGNFPGRFSGRQFSNSRSEMNVSTLELGDSALYLCASSAGTSGKGGAETQYFGPGTRLLVL.

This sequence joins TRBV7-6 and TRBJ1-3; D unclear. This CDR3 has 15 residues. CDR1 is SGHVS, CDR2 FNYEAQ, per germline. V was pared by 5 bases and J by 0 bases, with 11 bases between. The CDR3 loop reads CASSRARGSGNTIYF. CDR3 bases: TGTGCCAGCAGCCGGGCCCGGGGCTCTGGAAACACCATATATTTT.

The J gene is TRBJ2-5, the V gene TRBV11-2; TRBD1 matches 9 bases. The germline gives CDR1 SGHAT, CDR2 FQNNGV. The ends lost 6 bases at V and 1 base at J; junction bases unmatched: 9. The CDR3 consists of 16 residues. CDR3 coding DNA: TGTGCCAGCAGTTCACCCCGGGACAGGGTCCAAGAGACCCAGTACTTC. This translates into CASSSPRDRVQETQYF.

This CDR3 is CASSHDRGTYEQYF. The CDR3 DNA sequence: TGTGCCAGCAGCCATGACAGGGGTACCTACGAGCAGTACTTC. This rearrangement joins TRBV7-2 to TRBJ2-7; 8 positions agree with TRBD1. The J segment lost 2 bases and the V segment lost 5 bases, leaving 5 bases of the junction unmatched. From germline, CDR1 is SGHTA and CDR2 FQGNSA. The CDR3 is 14 residues long.

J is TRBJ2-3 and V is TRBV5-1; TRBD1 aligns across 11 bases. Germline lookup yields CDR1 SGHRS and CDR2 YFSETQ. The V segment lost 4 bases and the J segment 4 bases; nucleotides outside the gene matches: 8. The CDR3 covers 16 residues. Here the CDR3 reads CASSALGQGAADTQYF. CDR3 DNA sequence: TGCGCCAGCAGCGCCCTTGGACAGGGGGCGGCAGATACGCAGTATTTT.

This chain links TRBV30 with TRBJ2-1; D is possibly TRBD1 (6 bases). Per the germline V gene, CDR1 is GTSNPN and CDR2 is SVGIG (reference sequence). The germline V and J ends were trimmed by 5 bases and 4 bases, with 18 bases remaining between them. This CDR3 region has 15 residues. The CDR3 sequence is CAWDGEGTTYNEQFF. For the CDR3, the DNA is TGTGCCTGGGATGGTGAGGGGACAACTTACAATGAGCAGTTCTTC.

The CDR3 DNA is TGTGCCAGCAGGGGGGGGACAGGGCGATCCAATCAGCCCCAGCATTTT. Translating it yields CASRGGTGRSNQPQHF. The V gene is TRBV27, the J gene TRBJ1-5; 9 nucleotides align to TRBD1. This CDR3 has 16 residues. Germline values: CDR1 MNHEY, CDR2 SMNVEV (reference sequence). V gave up 6 bases and J gave up 3 bases; unmatched junction bases: 9.

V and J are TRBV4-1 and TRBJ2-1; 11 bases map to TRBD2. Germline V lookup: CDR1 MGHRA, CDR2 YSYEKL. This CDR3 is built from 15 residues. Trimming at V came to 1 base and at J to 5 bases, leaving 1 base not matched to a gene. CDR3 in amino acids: CASSQVLAGDNEQFF. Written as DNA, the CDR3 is TGCGCCAGCAGCCAAGTACTAGCGGGGGACAATGAGCAGTTCTTC.

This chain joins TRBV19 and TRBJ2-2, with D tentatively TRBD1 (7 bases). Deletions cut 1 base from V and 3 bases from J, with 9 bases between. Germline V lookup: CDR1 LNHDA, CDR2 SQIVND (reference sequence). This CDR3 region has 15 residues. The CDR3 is CASSIGRGDTGELFF. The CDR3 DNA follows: TGTGCCAGTAGTATAGGCAGGGGGGACACCGGGGAGCTGTTTTTT.

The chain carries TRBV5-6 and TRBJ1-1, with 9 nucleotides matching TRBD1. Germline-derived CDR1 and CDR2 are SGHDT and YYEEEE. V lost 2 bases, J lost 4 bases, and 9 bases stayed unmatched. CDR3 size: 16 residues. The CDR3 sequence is CASSLSGNRGLTEAFF. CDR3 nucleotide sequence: TGTGCCAGCAGCTTATCAGGGAACAGGGGGCTCACTGAAGCTTTCTTT.

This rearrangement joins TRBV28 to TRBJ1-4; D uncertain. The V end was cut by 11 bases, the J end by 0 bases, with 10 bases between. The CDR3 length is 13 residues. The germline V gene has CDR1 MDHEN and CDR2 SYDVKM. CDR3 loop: CASRYSTNEKLFF. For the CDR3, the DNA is TGTGCCTCACGGTACTCAACTAATGAAAAACTGTTTTTT. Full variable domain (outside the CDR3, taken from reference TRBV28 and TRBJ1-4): DVKVTQSSRYLVKRTGEKVFLECVQDMDHENMFWYRQDPGLGLRLIYFSYDVKMKEKGDIPEGYSVSREKKERFSLILESASTNQTSMYLCASRYSTNEKLFFGSGTQLSVL.

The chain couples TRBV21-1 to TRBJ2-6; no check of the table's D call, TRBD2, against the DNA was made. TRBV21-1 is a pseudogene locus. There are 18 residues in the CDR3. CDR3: CASKAIRDSSLGANVLTF. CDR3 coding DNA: TGTGCCAGCAAGGCAATCCGGGACTCCTCTCTGGGGGCCAACGTCCTGACTTTC.

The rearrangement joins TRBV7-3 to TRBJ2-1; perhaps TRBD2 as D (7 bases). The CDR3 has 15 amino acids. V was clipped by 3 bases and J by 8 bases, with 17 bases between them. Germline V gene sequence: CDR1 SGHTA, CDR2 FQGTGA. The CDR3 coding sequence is TGTGCCAGCAGCTTTCGTGGGGGGGCTCTCTATGAGCAGTTCTTC. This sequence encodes CASSFRGGALYEQFF.

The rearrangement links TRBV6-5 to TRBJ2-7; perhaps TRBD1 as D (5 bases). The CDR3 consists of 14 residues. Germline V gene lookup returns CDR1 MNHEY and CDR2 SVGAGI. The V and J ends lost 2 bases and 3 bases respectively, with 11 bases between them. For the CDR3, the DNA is TGTGCCAGCAGTTACGGGGCAGAGGACTACGAGCAGTACTTC. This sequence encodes CASSYGAEDYEQYF.

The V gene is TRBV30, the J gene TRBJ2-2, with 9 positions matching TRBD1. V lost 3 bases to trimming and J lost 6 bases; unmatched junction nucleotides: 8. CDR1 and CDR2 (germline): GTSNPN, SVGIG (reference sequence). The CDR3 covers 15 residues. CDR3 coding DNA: TGTGCCTGGAGCCTCGGACAGGGGCGCGCCGGGGAGCTGTTTTTT. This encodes CAWSLGQGRAGELFF.